Listed below are T cell receptor beta chains from one sample, sequenced in a study of cytomegalovirus exposure and HLA in healthy donors. TCRdb keeps only in-frame clones here, not all; method: immunoSEQ multiplex PCR. Among 200,000 or so clones listed, 87% were seen once. Sequencing input: PBMCs. The receptors come from a woman aged 18-29 years in good health and CMV-seropositive. The CDR3 runs from the conserved cysteine through the conserved F or W. Fields, in order: V gene, CDR3 protein.

TRBV19 | CASSPGTGAYEQYF
TRBV6-5 | CASTPGTGMGGYTF
TRBV6-5 | CASGGGSYNEQFF
TRBV6-1 | CATKVPGAFF
TRBV7-9 | CASSLAQGQGKYEQYF
TRBV27 | CASSSRGTGGLQFF
TRBV28 | CASSLLAGGTGELFF
TRBV6-5 | CASSYGTGSEQYF
TRBV18 | CASSPQGGTGDTQYF
TRBV18 | CASSPSGLGNEQFF
TRBV27 | CASSRDRVGNQPQHF
TRBV5-1 | CASSLESGYGYTF
TRBV7-9 | CASTSTDTQYF
TRBV10-3 | CAISERDRSRAGYTF
TRBV5-4 | CASSATGNYEQYF
TRBV5-6 | CASSSLDSGNTIYF
TRBV28 | CASSYYGEQFF
TRBV5-1 | CASSFDGSHYNEQFF
TRBV19 | CASTISRRGNYGYTF
TRBV5-1 | CASSLLRGSTEAFF
TRBV5-1 | CASSLRAVGWEQYF
TRBV9 | CASSQTSGTRMGEQYF
TRBV20-1 | CSARDPFEQYF
TRBV30 | CAWSLPPHEQFF
TRBV19 | CASSGGRGRGSNQPQHF
TRBV28 | CASSGDRLGETQYF
TRBV5-4 | CASSLSDRVYEQYF
TRBV5-4 | CASSLGGGSGSNQPQHF
TRBV28 | CASSFNRPSGNTIYF
TRBV5-6 | CASKLVNEKIAETQYF
TRBV11-2 | CASSSWTGEEDTEAFF
TRBV10-3 | CAISEAETYEQYF
TRBV5-4 | CASSFPNGGAETQYF
TRBV6-5 | CASTERDSPYNEQFF
TRBV9 | CASSPKGRDTGELFF
TRBV7-8 | CASSGRGKEQYF
TRBV5-4 | CASSSPGQGRRNTIYF
TRBV4-1 | CASSQGAGAAGELFF
TRBV7-2 | CASSRAAGYGYTF
TRBV5-5 | CASSNVRDSKNIQYF
TRBV10-1 | CASSAGTGDEKLFF
TRBV11-1 | CASSLYPREGKETQYF